The clone carrying this T cell receptor (beta chain) was counted between two and nine times. J gave up 3 bases and V 2 bases, and 2 bases lay outside the gene matches. This CDR3 has 14 residues. The sample originates from a study of regulatory T cells in long-lasting Graves disease. Arm-PCR of CDR3 regions and iRepertoire HTBI primers were the basis on which TCR beta libraries were built. TCRdb passed the multiplex PCR reads through MiXCR, listing each CDR3 protein once. The repertoire holds about 540,000 distinct CDR3 sequences, with roughly 13% as singletons. Specified time point: newly diagnosed GD, antithyroid drugs for less than 3 months. The TCR library was prepared using RNA isolated from PBMCs. These data are also associated with another study on T cells in Graves' hyperthyroidism and ophthalmopathy.

The sample here was peripheral blood mononuclear cells (PBMCs), taken at new diagnosis, from a patient treated with antithyroid drugs. The receptor was isolated from a man under 40 with Graves disease. This rearrangement joins TRBV12-3 or TRBV12-4 to TRBJ2-7, with TRBD2 identical over 9 bases. Written as DNA, the CDR3 is TGTGCCAGCAGTTTAAGCGGGAGGATCTACGAGCAGTACTTC. This codes for CASSLSGRIYEQYF.